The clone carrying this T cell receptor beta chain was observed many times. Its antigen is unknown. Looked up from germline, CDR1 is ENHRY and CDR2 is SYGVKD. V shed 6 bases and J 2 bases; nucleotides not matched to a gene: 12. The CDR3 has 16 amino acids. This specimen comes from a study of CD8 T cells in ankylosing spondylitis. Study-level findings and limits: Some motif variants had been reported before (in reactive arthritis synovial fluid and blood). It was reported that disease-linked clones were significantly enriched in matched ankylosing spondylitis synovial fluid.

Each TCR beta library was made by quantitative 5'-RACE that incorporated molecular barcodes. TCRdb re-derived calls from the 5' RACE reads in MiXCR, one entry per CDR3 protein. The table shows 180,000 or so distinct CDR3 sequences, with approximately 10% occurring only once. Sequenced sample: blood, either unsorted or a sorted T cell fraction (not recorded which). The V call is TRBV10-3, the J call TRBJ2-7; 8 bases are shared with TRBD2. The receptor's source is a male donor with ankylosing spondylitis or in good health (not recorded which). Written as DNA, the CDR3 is TGTGCCATCAGGGTTAGCCTCGGGAGGGCTCCCTACGAGCAGTACTTC. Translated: CAIRVSLGRAPYEQYF.